This TCR beta chain was documented in a study of blood T cell repertoires in COVID-19. Study summary: Acute-phase and convalescent COVID-19 samples originated in the United States, Italy and Spain. PBMCs, B-cell-depleted T cells, or T cells were the source of the cDNA or gDNA that made up the material.

The CDR3 has 17 amino acids. The germline gives CDR1 SGHRS, CDR2 YFSETQ. Trimming stripped 4 bases from V and 4 bases from J, with 18 bases between. Produced via immunoSEQ multiplex PCR; TCRdb's table is partial and in-frame only. The sample comprises a few hundred thousand clones, just over 85% of which are singletons, and about 4% rests with the top ten. Assignments of participants to cohorts depended upon their own reported clinical history. The chain couples TRBV5-1 to TRBJ1-6, with TRBD1 as a possible D gene (6 bases). Sample: PBMCs or T cells enriched from blood (not recorded which). The receptor's source is a middle-aged woman with acute COVID-19. CDR3 loop: CASSPTGGEIYNSPLHF. CDR3 in DNA: TGCGCCAGCAGCCCGACAGGCGGAGAAATATATAATTCACCCCTCCACTTT.